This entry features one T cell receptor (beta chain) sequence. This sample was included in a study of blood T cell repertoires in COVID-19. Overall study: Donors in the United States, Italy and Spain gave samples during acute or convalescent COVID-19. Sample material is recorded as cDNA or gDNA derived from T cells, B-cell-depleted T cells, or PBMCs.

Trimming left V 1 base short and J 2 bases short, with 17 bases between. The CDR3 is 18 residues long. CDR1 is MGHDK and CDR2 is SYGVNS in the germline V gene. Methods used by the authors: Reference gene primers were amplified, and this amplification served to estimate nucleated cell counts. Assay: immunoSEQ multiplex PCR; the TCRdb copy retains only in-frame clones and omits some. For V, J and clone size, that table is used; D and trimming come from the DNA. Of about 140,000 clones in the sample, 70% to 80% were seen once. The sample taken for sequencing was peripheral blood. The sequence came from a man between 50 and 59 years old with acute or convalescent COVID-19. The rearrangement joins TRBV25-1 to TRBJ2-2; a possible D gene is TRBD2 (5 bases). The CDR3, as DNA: TGTGCCAGCAGTGAATGGGAGCGCGGGCGCAGTAACACCGGGGAGCTGTTTTTT. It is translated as CASSEWERGRSNTGELFF.